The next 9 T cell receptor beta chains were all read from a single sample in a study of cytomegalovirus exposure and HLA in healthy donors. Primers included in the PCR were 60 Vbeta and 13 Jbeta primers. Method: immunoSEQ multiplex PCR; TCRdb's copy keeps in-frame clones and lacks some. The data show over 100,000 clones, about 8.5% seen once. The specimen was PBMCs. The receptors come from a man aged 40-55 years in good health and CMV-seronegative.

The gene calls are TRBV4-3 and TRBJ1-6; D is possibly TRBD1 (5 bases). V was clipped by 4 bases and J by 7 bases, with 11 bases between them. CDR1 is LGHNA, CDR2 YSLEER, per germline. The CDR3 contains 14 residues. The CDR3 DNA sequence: TGCGCCAGCAGCCGAGGACATCTCAATTCACCCCTCCACTTT. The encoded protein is CASSRGHLNSPLHF.

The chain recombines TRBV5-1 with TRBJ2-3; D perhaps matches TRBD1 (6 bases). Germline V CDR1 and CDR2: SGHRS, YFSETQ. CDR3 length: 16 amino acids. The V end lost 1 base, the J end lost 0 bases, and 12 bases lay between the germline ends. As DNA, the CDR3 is TGCGCCAGCAGCTTGTACGACAGGCGGAGCACAGATACGCAGTATTTT. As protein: CASSLYDRRSTDTQYF. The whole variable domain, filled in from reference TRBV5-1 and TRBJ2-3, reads KAGVTQTPRYLIKTRGQQVTLSCSPISGHRSVSWYQQTPGQGLQFLFEYFSETQRNKGNFPGRFSGRQFSNSRSEMNVSTLELGDSALYLCASSLYDRRSTDTQYFGPGTRLTVL.

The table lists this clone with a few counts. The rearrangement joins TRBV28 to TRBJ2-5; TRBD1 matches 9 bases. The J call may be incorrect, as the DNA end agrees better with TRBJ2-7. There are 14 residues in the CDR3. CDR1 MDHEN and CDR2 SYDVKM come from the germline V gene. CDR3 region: CATLDRGLGYEQYF. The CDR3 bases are TGTGCCACCCTGGACAGGGGTTTAGGATACGAGCAGTACTTC.

CDR3 nucleotides: TGTGCCAGCAGCGAATCCCCCGGGGGGTACGGGGAGCTGTTTTTT. Its translation: CASSESPGGYGELFF. The chain combines TRBV2 with TRBJ2-2; TRBD2 aligns across 7 bases. CDR1 and CDR2 (germline): SNHLY, FYNNEI. This CDR3 contains 15 residues. The V and J ends lost 6 bases and 7 bases, in that order; junction bases with no gene match: 11.

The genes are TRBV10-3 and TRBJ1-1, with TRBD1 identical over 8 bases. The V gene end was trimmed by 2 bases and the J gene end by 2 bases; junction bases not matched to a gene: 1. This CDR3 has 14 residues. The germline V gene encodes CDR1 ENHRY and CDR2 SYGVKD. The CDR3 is CAISETGGNTEAFF. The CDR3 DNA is TGTGCCATCAGTGAGACAGGGGGTAACACTGAAGCTTTCTTT.

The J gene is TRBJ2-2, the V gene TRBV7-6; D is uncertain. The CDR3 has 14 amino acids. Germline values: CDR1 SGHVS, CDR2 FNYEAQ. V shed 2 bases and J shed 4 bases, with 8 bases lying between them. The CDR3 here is CASSLSQFTGELFF. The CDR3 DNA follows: TGTGCCAGCAGCTTAAGTCAGTTCACCGGGGAGCTGTTTTTT.

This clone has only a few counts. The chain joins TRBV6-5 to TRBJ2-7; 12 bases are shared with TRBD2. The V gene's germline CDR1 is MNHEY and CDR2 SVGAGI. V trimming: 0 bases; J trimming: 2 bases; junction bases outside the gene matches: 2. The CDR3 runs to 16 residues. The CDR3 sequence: CASSYSTSGGPYEQYF. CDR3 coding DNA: TGTGCCAGCAGTTACTCGACTAGCGGGGGCCCCTACGAGCAGTACTTC.

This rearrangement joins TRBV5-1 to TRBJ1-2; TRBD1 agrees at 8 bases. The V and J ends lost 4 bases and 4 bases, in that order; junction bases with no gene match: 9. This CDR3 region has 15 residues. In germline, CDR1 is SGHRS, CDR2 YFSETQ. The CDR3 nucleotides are TGCGCCAGCAGCCAGAAGACAGGGGCGGTCTATGGCTACACCTTC. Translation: CASSQKTGAVYGYTF.

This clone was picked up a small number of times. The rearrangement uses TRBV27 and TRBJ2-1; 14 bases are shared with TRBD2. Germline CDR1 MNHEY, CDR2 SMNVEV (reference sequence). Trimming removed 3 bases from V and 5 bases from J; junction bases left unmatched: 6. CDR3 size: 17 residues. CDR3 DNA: TGTGCCAGCAGTTTCGGACTAGCGGGGGGACCAAACAATGAGCAGTTCTTC. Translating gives CASSFGLAGGPNNEQFF.